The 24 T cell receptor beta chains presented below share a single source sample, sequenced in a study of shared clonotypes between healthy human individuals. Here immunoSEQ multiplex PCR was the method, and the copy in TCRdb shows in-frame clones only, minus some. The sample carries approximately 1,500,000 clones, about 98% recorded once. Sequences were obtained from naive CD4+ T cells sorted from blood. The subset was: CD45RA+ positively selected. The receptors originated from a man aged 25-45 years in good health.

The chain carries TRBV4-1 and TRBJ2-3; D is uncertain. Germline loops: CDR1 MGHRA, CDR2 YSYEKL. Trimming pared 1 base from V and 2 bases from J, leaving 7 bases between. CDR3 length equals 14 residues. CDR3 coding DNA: TGCGCCAGCAGCCAAGTACCGACCACAGATACGCAGTATTTT. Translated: CASSQVPTTDTQYF.

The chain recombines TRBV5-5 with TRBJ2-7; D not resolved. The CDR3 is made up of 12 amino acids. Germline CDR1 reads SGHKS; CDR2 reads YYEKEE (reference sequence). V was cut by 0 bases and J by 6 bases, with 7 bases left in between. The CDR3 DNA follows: TGTGCCAGCAGCTTGGTTTGGGGCGAGCAGTACTTC. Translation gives CASSLVWGEQYF.

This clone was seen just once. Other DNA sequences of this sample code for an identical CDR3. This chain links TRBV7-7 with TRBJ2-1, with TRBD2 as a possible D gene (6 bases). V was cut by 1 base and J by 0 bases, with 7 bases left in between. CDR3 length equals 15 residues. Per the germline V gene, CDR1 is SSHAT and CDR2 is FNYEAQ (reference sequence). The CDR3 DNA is TGTGCCAGCAGCTTAGACGGGAGCTCCTACAATGAGCAGTTCTTC. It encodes CASSLDGSSYNEQFF.

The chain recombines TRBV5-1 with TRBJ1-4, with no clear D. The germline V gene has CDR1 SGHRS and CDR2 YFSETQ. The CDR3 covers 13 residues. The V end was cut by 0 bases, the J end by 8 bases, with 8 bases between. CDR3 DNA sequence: TGCGCCAGCAGCTTGGGCACGTGGGAAAAACTGTTTTTT. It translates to CASSLGTWEKLFF.

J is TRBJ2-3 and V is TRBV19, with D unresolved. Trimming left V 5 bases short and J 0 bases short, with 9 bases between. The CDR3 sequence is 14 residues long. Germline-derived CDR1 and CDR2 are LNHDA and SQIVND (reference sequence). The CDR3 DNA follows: TGTGCCAGTAGTTTCACCGGGAGCACAGATACGCAGTATTTT. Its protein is CASSFTGSTDTQYF.

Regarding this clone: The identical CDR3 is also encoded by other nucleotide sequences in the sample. The CDR3 DNA reads as TGCAGCACGGGACTAGCGGGAGCGGGGGAGCAGTTCTTC. Protein sequence: CSTGLAGAGEQFF. The gene calls are TRBV29-1 and TRBJ2-1, with 14 bases matching TRBD2. Germline V CDR1 and CDR2: SQVTM, ANQGSEA. V shed 8 bases, J shed 10 bases, and the junction held 7 bases outside the gene matches. This CDR3 is built from 13 residues.

CDR3 DNA sequence: TGTGCCAGCAGTAGGGAGATCACAGATACGCAGTATTTT. Amino acids: CASSREITDTQYF. The genes are TRBV6-4 and TRBJ2-3, with D possibly being TRBD2 (5 bases). V was shortened by 5 bases and J by 2 bases, with 8 bases between the two germline ends. The CDR3 is 13 amino acids. CDR1 and CDR2 from the germline V gene are MRHNA and SNTAGT.

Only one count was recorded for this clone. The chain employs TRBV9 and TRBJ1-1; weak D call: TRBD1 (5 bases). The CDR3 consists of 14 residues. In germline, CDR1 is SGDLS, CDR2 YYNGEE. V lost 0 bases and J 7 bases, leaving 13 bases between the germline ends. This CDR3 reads CASSVGAQAGEAFF. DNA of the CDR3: TGTGCCAGCAGCGTAGGGGCACAGGCGGGTGAAGCTTTCTTT.

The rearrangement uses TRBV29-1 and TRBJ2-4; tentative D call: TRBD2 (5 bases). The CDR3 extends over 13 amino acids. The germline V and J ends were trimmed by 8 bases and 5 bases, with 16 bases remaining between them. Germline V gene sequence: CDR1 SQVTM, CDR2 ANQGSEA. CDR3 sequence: CSCLWNGENIQYF. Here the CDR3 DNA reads TGCAGCTGTCTATGGAACGGGGAAAACATTCAGTACTTC.

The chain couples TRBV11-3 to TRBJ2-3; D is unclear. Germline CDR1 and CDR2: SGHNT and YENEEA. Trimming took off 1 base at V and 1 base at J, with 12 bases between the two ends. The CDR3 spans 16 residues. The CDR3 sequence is CASSLGGRRGTDTQYF. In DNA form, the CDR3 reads TGTGCCAGCAGCTTAGGGGGAAGGAGAGGCACAGATACGCAGTATTTT.

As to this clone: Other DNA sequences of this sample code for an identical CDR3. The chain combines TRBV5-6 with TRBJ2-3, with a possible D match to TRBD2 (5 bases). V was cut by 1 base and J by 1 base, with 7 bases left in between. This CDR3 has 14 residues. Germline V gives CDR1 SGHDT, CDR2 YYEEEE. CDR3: CASSLNGGTDTQYF. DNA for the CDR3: TGTGCCAGCAGCTTGAACGGGGGCACAGATACGCAGTATTTT.

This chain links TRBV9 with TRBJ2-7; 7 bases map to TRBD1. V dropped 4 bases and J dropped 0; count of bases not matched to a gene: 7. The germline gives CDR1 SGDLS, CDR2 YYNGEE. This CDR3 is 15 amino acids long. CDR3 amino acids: CASSPWDRASYEQYF. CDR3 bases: TGTGCCAGCAGCCCCTGGGACAGAGCCTCCTACGAGCAGTACTTC. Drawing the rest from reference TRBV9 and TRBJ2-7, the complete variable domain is DSGVTQTPKHLITATGQRVTLRCSPRSGDLSVYWYQQSLDQGLQFLIQYYNGEERAKGNILERFSAQQFPDLHSELNLSSLELGDSALYFCASSPWDRASYEQYFGPGTRLTVT.

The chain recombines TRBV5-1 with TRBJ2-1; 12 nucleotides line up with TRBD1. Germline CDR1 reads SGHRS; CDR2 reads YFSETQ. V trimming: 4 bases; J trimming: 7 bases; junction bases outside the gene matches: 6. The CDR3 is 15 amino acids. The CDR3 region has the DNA TGCGCCAGCAGCGTACCGGGACAGGGGGCTAATGAGCAGTTCTTC. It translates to CASSVPGQGANEQFF.

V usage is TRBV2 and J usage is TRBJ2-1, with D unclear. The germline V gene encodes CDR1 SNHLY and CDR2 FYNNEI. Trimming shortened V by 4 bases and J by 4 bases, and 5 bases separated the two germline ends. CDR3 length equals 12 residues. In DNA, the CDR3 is TGTGCCAGCAGTGCACTATACAATGAGCAGTTCTTC. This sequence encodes CASSALYNEQFF.

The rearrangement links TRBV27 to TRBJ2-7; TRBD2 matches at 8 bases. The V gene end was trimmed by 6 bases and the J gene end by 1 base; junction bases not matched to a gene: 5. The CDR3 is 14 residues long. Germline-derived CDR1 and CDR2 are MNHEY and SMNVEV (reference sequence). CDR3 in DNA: TGTGCCAGCAGCCGTAGCGGGGCTTCCTACGAGCAGTACTTC. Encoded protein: CASSRSGASYEQYF.

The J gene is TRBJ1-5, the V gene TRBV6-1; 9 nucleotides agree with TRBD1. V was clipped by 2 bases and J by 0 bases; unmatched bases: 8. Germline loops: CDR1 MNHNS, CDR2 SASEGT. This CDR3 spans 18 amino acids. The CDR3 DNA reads TGTGCCAGCAGTGAATTGGGACAGGGTGGAGGTAGCAATCAGCCCCAGCATTTT. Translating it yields CASSELGQGGGSNQPQHF.

The CDR3 coding sequence is TGTGCCATCAAGTCGGGACAGGGTAGAAACGAGCAGTACTTC. Residues: CAIKSGQGRNEQYF. The rearrangement joins TRBV10-3 to TRBJ2-7; 9 bases agree with TRBD1. Germline V lookup: CDR1 ENHRY, CDR2 SYGVKD. The CDR3 is 14 amino acids. V shed 7 bases, J shed 5 bases, and the junction held 9 bases outside the gene matches.

CDR3 DNA: TGTGCCAGCAGCCAAGAGTTAGGACTAGCTCAGTACGAGCAGTACTTC. It codes for CASSQELGLAQYEQYF. The chain carries TRBV7-2 and TRBJ2-7, with 8 bases matching TRBD2. With 5 bases clipped from V and 4 bases from J, the junction kept 13 bases outside the gene matches. This CDR3 has 16 amino acids. Germline CDR1 SGHTA, CDR2 FQGNSA.

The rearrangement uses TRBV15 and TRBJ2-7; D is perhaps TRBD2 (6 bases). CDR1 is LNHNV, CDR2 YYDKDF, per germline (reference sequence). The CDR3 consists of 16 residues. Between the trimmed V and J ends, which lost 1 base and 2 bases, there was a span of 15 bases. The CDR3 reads CATSRGGIGRAYEQYF. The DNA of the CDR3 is TGTGCCACCAGCAGAGGGGGGATCGGGAGAGCCTACGAGCAGTACTTC.

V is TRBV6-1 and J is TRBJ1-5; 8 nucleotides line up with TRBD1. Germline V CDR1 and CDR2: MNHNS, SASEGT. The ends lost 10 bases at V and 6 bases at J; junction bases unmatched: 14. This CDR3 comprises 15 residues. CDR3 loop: CAIRPTGVVGQPQHF. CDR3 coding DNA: TGTGCCATTCGCCCGACAGGGGTGGTTGGTCAGCCCCAGCATTTT.

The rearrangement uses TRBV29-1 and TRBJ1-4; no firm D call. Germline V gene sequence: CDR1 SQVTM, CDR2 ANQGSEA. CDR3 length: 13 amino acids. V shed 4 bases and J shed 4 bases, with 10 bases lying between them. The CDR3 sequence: CSVVWASNEKLFF. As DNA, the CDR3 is TGCAGCGTTGTCTGGGCTAGTAATGAAAAACTGTTTTTT.

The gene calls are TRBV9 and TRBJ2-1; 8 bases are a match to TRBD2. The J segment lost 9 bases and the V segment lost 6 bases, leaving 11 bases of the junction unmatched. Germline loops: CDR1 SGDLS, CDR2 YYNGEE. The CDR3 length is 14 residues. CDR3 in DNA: TGTGCCAGCACGGGGACTAGTGAGGATGCTGAGCAGTTCTTC. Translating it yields CASTGTSEDAEQFF.

The CDR3 DNA follows: TGTGCCAGCAGCTTAGCGAGGGACACCAACTCCTACGAGCAGTACTTC. It yields the protein CASSLARDTNSYEQYF. J is TRBJ2-7 and V is TRBV7-8, with D maybe TRBD1 (6 bases). CDR3 size: 16 residues. Germline CDR1 and CDR2: SGHVS and FQNEAQ. V lost 0 bases and J lost 0, with 12 bases in between.

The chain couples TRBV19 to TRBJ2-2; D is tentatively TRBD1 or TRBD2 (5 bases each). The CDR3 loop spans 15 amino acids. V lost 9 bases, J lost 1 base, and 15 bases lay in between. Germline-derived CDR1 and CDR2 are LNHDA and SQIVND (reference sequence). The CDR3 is CASIGRAGNTGELFF. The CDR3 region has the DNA TGTGCCAGCATAGGCAGGGCGGGGAACACCGGGGAGCTGTTTTTT.